Each of the 26 T cell receptor beta chains below was sequenced from the same sample in a study of control samples from healthy donors and cancer patients. Profiled with immunoSEQ multiplex PCR; TCRdb holds only in-frame clones, not every one. The sample lists tens of thousands of clones, about 92% seen once, with 1.6% in the top ten. The sequenced sample was PBMCs. Receptor source: a man aged 35-49 years with colorectal cancer.

The chain employs TRBV11-2 and TRBJ2-3, with 7 bases matching TRBD1. Looked up from germline, CDR1 is SGHAT and CDR2 is FQNNGV. This CDR3 contains 14 residues. The J segment lost 5 bases and the V segment lost 2 bases, leaving 4 bases of the junction unmatched. The CDR3 nucleotides read TGTGCCAGCAGCTTACACCACAGGGGAGATACGCAGTATTTT. Encoded protein: CASSLHHRGDTQYF.

The chain recombines TRBV25-1 with TRBJ1-6; no definite D call. There are 9 residues in the CDR3. Germline V gives CDR1 MGHDK, CDR2 SYGVNS. V was cut by 11 bases and J by 9 bases, with 5 bases left in between. The CDR3 nucleotides are TGTGCCGCGGGTTCACCCCTCCACTTT. Translating it yields CAAGSPLHF.

V gene TRBV4-1 combines with J gene TRBJ2-4; tentative D call: TRBD1 (5 bases). This CDR3 is built from 15 residues. Germline loops: CDR1 MGHRA, CDR2 YSYEKL. Trimming removed 0 bases from V and 12 bases from J, with 18 bases in between. CDR3 region: CASSQDRTPDSTQYF. The CDR3 DNA reads as TGCGCCAGCAGCCAAGATAGGACACCCGACTCCACTCAGTACTTC.

The table lists this clone with a count of one. The chain joins TRBV11-2 to TRBJ2-1, with TRBD2 matching over 7 bases. CDR1 is SGHAT and CDR2 is FQNNGV in the germline V gene. The ends lost 0 bases at V and 0 bases at J; junction bases unmatched: 11. The length of the CDR3 is 19 residues. For the CDR3, the DNA is TGTGCCAGCAGCTTAGAGAATGGCGGGAGTGTCTACTCCTACAATGAGCAGTTCTTC. This sequence encodes CASSLENGGSVYSYNEQFF.

The V and J genes are TRBV7-3 and TRBJ2-1; 8 bases are shared with TRBD2. CDR1 SGHTA and CDR2 FQGTGA come from the germline V gene. The trim removed 1 base at V and 1 base at J, leaving 6 bases unmatched. The length of the CDR3 is 17 residues. This CDR3 reads CASSLNPSGSSYNEQFF. CDR3 nucleotide sequence: TGTGCCAGCAGCTTAAACCCTAGCGGGTCGTCCTACAATGAGCAGTTCTTC.

This chain uses TRBV6-5 with TRBJ1-5; no clear D. The V end was cut by 2 bases, the J end by 0 bases, with 8 bases between. The germline gives CDR1 MNHEY, CDR2 SVGAGI. This CDR3 spans 15 amino acids. The CDR3 sequence is CASSYTRYSNQPQHF. CDR3 in DNA: TGTGCCAGCAGTTACACCAGGTATAGCAATCAGCCCCAGCATTTT.

V usage is TRBV5-1 and J usage is TRBJ1-1; unclear D gene. The CDR3 has 13 amino acids. Trimming pared 1 base from V and 4 bases from J, leaving 8 bases between. In germline, CDR1 is SGHRS, CDR2 YFSETQ. The CDR3 loop reads CASSLWGSTEAFF. CDR3 sequence (DNA): TGCGCCAGCAGCTTGTGGGGAAGCACTGAAGCTTTCTTT.

The V and J genes are TRBV19 and TRBJ1-5; maybe TRBD1 (5 bases). Trimming shortened V by 3 bases and J by 0 bases, and 15 bases separated the two germline ends. Germline CDR1 is LNHDA and CDR2 is SQIVND (reference sequence). The CDR3 loop spans 17 amino acids. This chain's CDR3 is CASSMAGLDYSNQPQHF. The CDR3 region has the DNA TGTGCCAGTAGTATGGCAGGGTTGGATTATAGCAATCAGCCCCAGCATTTT.

DNA for the CDR3: TGTGCCAGCAGCGCTTATCTAGCGGGCCCCTACAATGAGCAGTTCTTC. This encodes CASSAYLAGPYNEQFF. The V call is TRBV9, the J call TRBJ2-1; TRBD2 matches 8 bases. J gave up 2 bases and V 3 bases, and 7 bases lay outside the gene matches. Germline V gives CDR1 SGDLS, CDR2 YYNGEE. The CDR3 totals 16 residues. The complete variable domain, with remaining parts taken from reference TRBV9 and TRBJ2-1, reads DSGVTQTPKHLITATGQRVTLRCSPRSGDLSVYWYQQSLDQGLQFLIQYYNGEERAKGNILERFSAQQFPDLHSELNLSSLELGDSALYFCASSAYLAGPYNEQFFGPGTRLTVL.

The V gene is TRBV15, the J gene TRBJ2-2, with a tentative D call TRBD1 (6 bases). The CDR3 spans 12 residues. V was clipped by 8 bases and J by 9 bases, with 13 bases between them. Per germline, CDR1 LNHNV and CDR2 YYDKDF (reference sequence). CDR3 nucleotides: TGTGCCACCGAGGGGGATTTGAGGGAGCTGTTTTTT. Encoded protein: CATEGDLRELFF.

A remark on this clone: The junction departs from germline at one end; a sequencing error may be responsible. The chain joins TRBV5-4 to TRBJ2-5, with 7 bases matching TRBD2. The CDR3 contains 14 residues. Per the germline V gene, CDR1 is SGHNT and CDR2 is YYREEE (reference sequence). In nucleotides, the CDR3 is TGTGCCAGCAGATCGCTAGCGGACCAAGGGACCCAGTACTTC. Its protein is CASRSLADQGTQYF.

The chain couples TRBV6-4 to TRBJ1-1; TRBD1 aligns across 7 bases. The CDR3 covers 16 residues. The V and J ends lost 3 bases and 0 bases, in that order; junction bases with no gene match: 7. The germline CDR1 and CDR2 sequences are MRHNA and SNTAGT. CDR3 nucleotide sequence: TGTGCCAGCAGTGAAGGACAGGTCGGTTTGAACACTGAAGCTTTCTTT. Its protein product is CASSEGQVGLNTEAFF.

This sequence joins TRBV7-9 and TRBJ1-1; D is unresolved. From germline, CDR1 is SEHNR and CDR2 FQNEAQ (reference sequence). The length of the CDR3 is 14 residues. V lost 5 bases and J 1 base, leaving 11 bases between the germline ends. This CDR3 reads CASSIQPENTEAFF. The CDR3 DNA sequence: TGTGCCAGCAGCATCCAGCCGGAGAACACTGAAGCTTTCTTT. The whole variable domain, remainder taken from reference TRBV7-9 and TRBJ1-1, is DTGVSQNPRHKITKRGQNVTFRCDPISEHNRLYWYRQTLGQGPEFLTYFQNEAQLEKSRLLSDRFSAERPKGSFSTLEIQRTEQGDSAMYLCASSIQPENTEAFFGQGTRLTVV.

The rearrangement joins TRBV11-2 to TRBJ2-1, with 10 bases that match TRBD2. The germline gives CDR1 SGHAT, CDR2 FQNNGV. The CDR3 spans 14 residues. Trimming took 1 base from V and 12 from J; bases not matched to a gene: 6. The CDR3: CASSLGGSGRPQFF. The DNA for the CDR3 is TGTGCCAGCAGCTTAGGGGGTAGCGGGAGGCCGCAGTTCTTC.

The chain is built from TRBV2 and TRBJ2-3, with D hard to call. The CDR3 spans 11 residues. The germline V gene has CDR1 SNHLY and CDR2 FYNNEI. Trimming left V 3 bases short and J 6 bases short, with 4 bases between. The CDR3 protein is CASSEGDTQYF. CDR3 nucleotides: TGTGCCAGCAGTGAGGGGGATACGCAGTATTTT.

The V and J genes are TRBV6-5 and TRBJ1-6; 9 bases are a match to TRBD1. V was pared by 6 bases and J by 6 bases, with 6 bases of the junction left unmatched. This CDR3 has 15 amino acids. Germline values: CDR1 MNHEY, CDR2 SVGAGI. CDR3 bases: TGTGCCAGCAGGCGACAGGGGGACTCTAATTCACCCCTCCACTTT. Protein: CASRRQGDSNSPLHF.

The V call is TRBV10-3, the J call TRBJ1-2; D is perhaps TRBD1 (6 bases). The germline gives CDR1 ENHRY, CDR2 SYGVKD. Trimming pared 4 bases from V and 6 bases from J, leaving 27 bases between. This CDR3 spans 18 amino acids. The CDR3 here is CAISAPFSNRARYDGYTF. In DNA form, the CDR3 reads TGTGCCATCAGTGCCCCCTTTTCTAACAGGGCAAGGTACGATGGCTACACCTTC.

The chain couples TRBV4-2 to TRBJ2-1; D gene ambiguous. The germline V and J ends were trimmed by 0 bases and 0 bases, with 9 bases remaining between them. The germline V gene encodes CDR1 LGHNA and CDR2 YNFKEQ. CDR3 length equals 16 residues. CDR3: CASSQEDSSSYNEQFF. The CDR3 DNA follows: TGTGCCAGCAGCCAAGAAGACTCGAGCTCCTACAATGAGCAGTTCTTC.

The chain recombines TRBV5-1 with TRBJ2-6; D remains ambiguous. The V gene's germline CDR1 is SGHRS and CDR2 YFSETQ. CDR3 length: 16 residues. The V and J ends lost 0 bases and 1 base respectively, with 8 bases between them. The CDR3 loop reads CASSLDGGSGANVLTF. The CDR3 coding sequence is TGCGCCAGCAGCTTGGATGGCGGATCTGGGGCCAACGTCCTGACTTTC.

This chain connects TRBV19 to TRBJ2-7; D gene ambiguous. In germline, CDR1 is LNHDA, CDR2 SQIVND (reference sequence). The V and J ends lost 4 bases and 3 bases respectively, with 13 bases between them. The CDR3 extends over 14 amino acids. CDR3 protein: CASSTPAERYEQYF. CDR3 bases: TGTGCCAGTAGTACCCCGGCCGAACGCTACGAGCAGTACTTC. The variable domain in full, completed from reference TRBV19 and TRBJ2-7, reads DGGITQSPKYLFRKEGQNVTLSCEQNLNHDAMYWYRQDPGQGLRLIYYSQIVNDFQKGDIAEGYSVSREKKESFPLTVTSAQKNPTAFYLCASSTPAERYEQYFGPGTRLTVT.

The chain uses TRBV9 and TRBJ2-5, with 7 bases lining up with TRBD2. This CDR3 is built from 15 residues. Germline CDR1 reads SGDLS; CDR2 reads YYNGEE. The V segment lost 4 bases and the J segment 5 bases; nucleotides outside the gene matches: 11. The CDR3 DNA sequence: TGTGCCAGCAGCCTAGGCACTAGCGTATGGGAGACCCAGTACTTC. Its translation: CASSLGTSVWETQYF.

The chain recombines TRBV12-3 or TRBV12-4 with TRBJ1-5, with D hard to call. This CDR3 comprises 12 residues. The germline V and J ends were trimmed by 1 base and 13 bases, with 11 bases remaining between them. CDR3 protein: CASSLVLGIQHF. The DNA for the CDR3 is TGTGCCAGCAGTTTAGTCTTGGGGATACAGCATTTT.

This clone has only a few counts. This rearrangement joins TRBV5-4 to TRBJ1-6; no definite D call. The CDR3 is 17 amino acids. The V and J ends lost 0 bases and 6 bases respectively, with 16 bases between them. The germline V gene has CDR1 SGHNT and CDR2 YYREEE (reference sequence). The CDR3 region is CASSLVGVRSGNSPLHF. Here the CDR3 DNA reads TGTGCCAGCAGCTTGGTGGGCGTTCGCTCGGGTAATTCACCCCTCCACTTT.

The chain recombines TRBV4-3 with TRBJ1-1; D ambiguous. The CDR3 length is 13 residues. V gave up 3 bases and J gave up 5 bases, with 10 bases separating them. The germline V gene has CDR1 LGHNA and CDR2 YSLEER. CDR3 loop: CASSQRGMTEAFF. Here the CDR3 DNA reads TGCGCCAGCAGCCAGCGGGGAATGACTGAAGCTTTCTTT.

The chain combines TRBV25-1 with TRBJ2-1, with TRBD2 matching over 10 bases. CDR3 length equals 16 residues. With V trimmed by 7 bases and J by 8 bases, 14 bases remained unmatched. Looked up from germline, CDR1 is MGHDK and CDR2 is SYGVNS. This CDR3 reads CASTPRASGRWDEQFF. In DNA, the CDR3 is TGTGCCAGCACCCCACGGGCTAGCGGGAGATGGGATGAGCAGTTCTTC.

The genes are TRBV29-1 and TRBJ2-3; 11 bases fit TRBD2. Germline assignment: CDR1 SQVTM and CDR2 ANQGSEA. J was trimmed by 0 bases and V by 0 bases; bases with no gene match: 14. The CDR3 loop spans 20 amino acids. The CDR3 sequence: CSVEDPPSGRSHTSTDTQYF. The CDR3 coding sequence is TGCAGCGTTGAAGATCCCCCTAGCGGGAGGAGCCACACCAGCACAGATACGCAGTATTTT.